Given below is one T cell receptor beta chain in context. Its antigen is still unknown. Per germline, CDR1 LGHNA and CDR2 YNFKEQ. Trimming left V 0 bases short and J 8 bases short, with 7 bases between. The CDR3 contains 12 residues. Blood sampling took place at baseline, cycle 4 day 1, and cycle 7 day 1. The data derive from a study of OX40 agonist ivuxolimab in advanced cancers. Findings of the study overall: CD8+ T cells were the subset that, on average, had more expanded clones than CD4+. Normalized T-cell clonal expansion was also low in a subset of nonresponders. Clonal expansion was seen in CD4+ and CD8+ blood T cells by week 6 at 0.1 to 3.0 mg/kg.

Sequenced by immunoSEQ multiplex PCR; TCRdb stores in-frame clones only, minus some. This table holds approximately 11,000 clones, 60% to 85% found once. The chain has TRBV4-2 and TRBJ1-1; D remains unclear. The sample was CD4+ or CD8+ T cells sorted from blood, taken in a trial of the OX40 agonist ivuxolimab. The source is an adult with an advanced solid tumor such as melanoma, head and neck, liver or kidney cancer. The CDR3 DNA sequence: TGTGCCAGCAGCCAAGATTCGGGGGAAGCTTTCTTT. This sequence encodes CASSQDSGEAFF.